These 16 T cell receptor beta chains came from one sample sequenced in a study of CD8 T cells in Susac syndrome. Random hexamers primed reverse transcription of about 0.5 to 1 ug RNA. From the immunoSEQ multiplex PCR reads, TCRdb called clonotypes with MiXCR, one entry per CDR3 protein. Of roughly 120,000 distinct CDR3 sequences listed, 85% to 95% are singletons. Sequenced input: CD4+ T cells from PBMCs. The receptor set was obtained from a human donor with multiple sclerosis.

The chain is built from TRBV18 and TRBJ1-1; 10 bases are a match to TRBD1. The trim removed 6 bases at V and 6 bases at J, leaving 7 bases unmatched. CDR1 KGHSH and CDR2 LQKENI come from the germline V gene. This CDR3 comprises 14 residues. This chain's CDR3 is CASSTGQGGAEAFF. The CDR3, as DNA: TGTGCCAGCTCTACCGGACAGGGGGGGGCTGAAGCTTTCTTT.

The CDR3 sequence: CASRKTPGPGPGNTIYF. CDR3 bases: TGTGCCAGCAGAAAAACACCTGGGCCGGGGCCGGGAAACACCATATATTTT. The V call is TRBV21-1, the J call TRBJ1-3; the table names TRBD1, a call not compared with the DNA. TRBV21-1 is a pseudogene locus. The CDR3 has 17 amino acids.

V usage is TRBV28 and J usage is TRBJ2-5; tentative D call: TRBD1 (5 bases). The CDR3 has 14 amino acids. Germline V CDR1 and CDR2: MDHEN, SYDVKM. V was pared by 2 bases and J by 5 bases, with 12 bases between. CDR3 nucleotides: TGTGCCAGCAGTTTAGGGGCCCCCACTGAGACCCAGTACTTC. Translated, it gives CASSLGAPTETQYF.

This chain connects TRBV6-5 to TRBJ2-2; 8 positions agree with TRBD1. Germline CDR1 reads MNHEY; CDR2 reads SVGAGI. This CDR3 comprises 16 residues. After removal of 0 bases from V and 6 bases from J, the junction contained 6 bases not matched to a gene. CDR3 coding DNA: TGTGCCAGCAGTTACTCACCCAGGGGGCGATCCGGGGAGCTGTTTTTT. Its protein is CASSYSPRGRSGELFF.

The CDR3 DNA reads TGCAGCGCCACCTTTCCAGGGGCCGTTCAGCCCCAGCATTTT. This encodes CSATFPGAVQPQHF. J is TRBJ1-5 and V is TRBV29-1, with a weak D call TRBD1 (6 bases). CDR1 and CDR2 (germline): SQVTM, ANQGSEA. V lost 7 bases and J lost 6, with 19 bases in between. The CDR3 length is 14 residues. The whole variable domain, remainder taken from reference TRBV29-1 and TRBJ1-5, is SAVISQKPSRDICQRGTSLTIQCQVDSQVTMMFWYRQQPGQSLTLIATANQGSEATYESGFVIDKFPISRPNLTFSTLTVSNMSPEDSSIYLCSATFPGAVQPQHFGDGTRLSIL.

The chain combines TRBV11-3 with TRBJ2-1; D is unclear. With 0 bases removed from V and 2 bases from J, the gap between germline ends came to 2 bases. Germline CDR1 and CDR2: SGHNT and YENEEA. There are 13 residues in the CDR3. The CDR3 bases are TGTGCCAGCAGCTTAGAAGCCTACAATGAGCAGTTCTTC. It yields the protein CASSLEAYNEQFF.

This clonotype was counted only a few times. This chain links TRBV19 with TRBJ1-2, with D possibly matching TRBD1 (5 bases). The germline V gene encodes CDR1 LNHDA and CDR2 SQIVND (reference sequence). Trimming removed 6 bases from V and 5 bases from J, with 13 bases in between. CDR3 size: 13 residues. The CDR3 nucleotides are TGTGCCAGTAGCCTAGCGGGACCGTATGGCTACACCTTC. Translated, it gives CASSLAGPYGYTF.

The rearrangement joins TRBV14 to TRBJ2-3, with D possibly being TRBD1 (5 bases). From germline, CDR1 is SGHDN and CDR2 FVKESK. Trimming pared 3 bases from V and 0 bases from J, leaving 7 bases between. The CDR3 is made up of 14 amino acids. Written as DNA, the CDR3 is TGTGCCAGCAGCCAGGGGCCTAGCACAGATACGCAGTATTTT. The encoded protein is CASSQGPSTDTQYF.

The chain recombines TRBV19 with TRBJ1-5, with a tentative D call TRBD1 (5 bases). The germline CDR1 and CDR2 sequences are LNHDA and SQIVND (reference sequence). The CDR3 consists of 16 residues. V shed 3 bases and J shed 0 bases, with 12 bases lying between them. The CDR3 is CASSIPGHPSNQPQHF. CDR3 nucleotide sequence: TGTGCCAGTAGTATTCCCGGACATCCTAGCAATCAGCCCCAGCATTTT.

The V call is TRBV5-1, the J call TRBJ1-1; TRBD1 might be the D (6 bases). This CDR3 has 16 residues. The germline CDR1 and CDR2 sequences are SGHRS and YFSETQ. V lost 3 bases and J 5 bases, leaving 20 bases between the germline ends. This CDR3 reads CASSSTGNYLGTEAFF. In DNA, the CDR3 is TGCGCCAGCAGCTCAACAGGGAATTATCTGGGGACTGAAGCTTTCTTT. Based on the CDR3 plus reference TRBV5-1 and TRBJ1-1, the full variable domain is KAGVTQTPRYLIKTRGQQVTLSCSPISGHRSVSWYQQTPGQGLQFLFEYFSETQRNKGNFPGRFSGRQFSNSRSEMNVSTLELGDSALYLCASSSTGNYLGTEAFFGQGTRLTVV.

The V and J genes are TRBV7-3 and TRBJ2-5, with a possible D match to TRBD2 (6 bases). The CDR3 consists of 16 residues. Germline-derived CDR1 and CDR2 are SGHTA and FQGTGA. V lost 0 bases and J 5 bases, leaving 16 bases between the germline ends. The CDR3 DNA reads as TGTGCCAGCAGCTTAACCCGGGATCCCGGAGGGGAGACCCAGTACTTC. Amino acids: CASSLTRDPGGETQYF.

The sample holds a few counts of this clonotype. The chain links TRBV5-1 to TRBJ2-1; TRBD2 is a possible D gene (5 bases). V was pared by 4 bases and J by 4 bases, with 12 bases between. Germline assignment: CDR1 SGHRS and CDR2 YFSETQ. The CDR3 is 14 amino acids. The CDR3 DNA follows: TGCGCCAGCAGCCCGGGAAACCGATACAATGAGCAGTTCTTC. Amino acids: CASSPGNRYNEQFF.

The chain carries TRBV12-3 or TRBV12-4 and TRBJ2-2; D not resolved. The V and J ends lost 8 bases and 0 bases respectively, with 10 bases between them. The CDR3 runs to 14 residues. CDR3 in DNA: TGTGCCAGCGATGGGTCCTCGAACACCGGGGAGCTGTTTTTT. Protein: CASDGSSNTGELFF.

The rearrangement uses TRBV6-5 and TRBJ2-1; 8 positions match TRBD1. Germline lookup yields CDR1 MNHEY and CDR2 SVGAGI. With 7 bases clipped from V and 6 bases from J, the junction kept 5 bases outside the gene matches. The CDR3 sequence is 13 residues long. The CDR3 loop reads CASIGTGPNEQFF. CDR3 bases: TGTGCCAGCATAGGGACAGGTCCCAATGAGCAGTTCTTC.

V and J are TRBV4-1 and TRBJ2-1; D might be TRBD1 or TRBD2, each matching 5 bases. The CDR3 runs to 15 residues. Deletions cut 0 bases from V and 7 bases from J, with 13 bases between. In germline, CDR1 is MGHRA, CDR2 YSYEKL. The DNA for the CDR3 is TGCGCCAGCAGCCAAGATGAGGGGTTTGTGAATGAGCAGTTCTTC. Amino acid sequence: CASSQDEGFVNEQFF.

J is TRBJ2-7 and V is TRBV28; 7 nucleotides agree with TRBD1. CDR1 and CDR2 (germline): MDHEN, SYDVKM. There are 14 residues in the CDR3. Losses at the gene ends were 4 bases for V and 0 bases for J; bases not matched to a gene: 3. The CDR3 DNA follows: TGTGCCAGCAGTTCGGGACAGAGCTCCTACGAGCAGTACTTC. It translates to CASSSGQSSYEQYF.